In its sample, the clone carrying this TCR beta chain was seen once. This record comes from a study of identical twins. TCRdb processed the 5' RACE reads anew with MiXCR; each CDR3 protein has one entry. Found here are 1.5 million to 2 million distinct CDR3 sequences, less than 35% of them singletons; the top ten hold less than 0.35%. The V gene end was trimmed by 2 bases and the J gene end by 7 bases; junction bases not matched to a gene: 8. Germline V gene sequence: CDR1 MDHEN, CDR2 SYDVKM. There are 15 residues in the CDR3. This clonotype originated in a newborn girl in good health. The sequencing sample was made of cord blood. The chain joins TRBV28 to TRBJ1-2, with 9 positions matching TRBD1. CDR3 protein: CASSLGGQGRGGYTF. As DNA, the CDR3 is TGTGCCAGCAGTTTAGGGGGACAGGGTCGTGGTGGCTACACCTTC.